This TCR beta chain was sequenced in a study of blood T cell repertoires in COVID-19. Study details: Specimens from acute and convalescent COVID-19 originated in the United States, Italy and Spain. In each case, the material was cDNA or gDNA derived from T cells, B-cell-depleted T cells, or PBMCs.

As processed by the authors: Estimation of nucleated cell counts relied on the amplification of reference gene primers. Method: immunoSEQ multiplex PCR; TCRdb's copy keeps in-frame clones and lacks some. V, J and clone size are those of that table, while D and trimming were read from the DNA. The sample has approximately 270,000 clones, around 89% seen once; the top ten hold roughly 0.8%. This CDR3 is 14 amino acids long. Germline CDR1 MNHEY, CDR2 SVGEGT. Trimming shortened V by 5 bases and J by 2 bases, and 10 bases separated the two germline ends. This clone was seen a few times. Material for sequencing was peripheral blood. The TCR originated in a man aged 25 to 45 with acute or convalescent COVID-19. V gene TRBV6-2 or TRBV6-3 combines with J gene TRBJ1-5; the D is unclear. The CDR3 region is CASSPMRGNQPQHF. CDR3 in DNA: TGTGCCAGCAGTCCAATGAGGGGCAATCAGCCCCAGCATTTT.